A single sample is the source of the 5 T cell receptor beta chains below, sequenced in a study of early T cells in non-severe SARS-CoV-2 infection (dated by TCRdb to the early 2020s). Library preparation used 5' RACE. Sequencer: NextSeq 500. TCRdb trimmed public reads at Q25 via fastp, called clones via MiXCR and kept in-frame beta chains. Each CDR3 protein appears once, grouped with its most common genes and DNA. This sample gives just over 25,000 distinct CDR3 sequences in total; about 4.7% of them show up just once. The ten largest clonotypes hold 10% of the sample. Material for sequencing was whole blood. These receptors were taken from an adult who was a healthcare worker with PCR-confirmed SARS-CoV-2 infection or an uninfected control (not recorded which).

In its sample, this clonotype was seen many times. The chain links TRBV5-1 to TRBJ2-4; D is possibly TRBD2 (6 bases). V was pared by 0 bases and J by 0 bases, with 13 bases between. The CDR3 runs to 17 residues. CDR1 SGHRS and CDR2 YFSETQ come from the germline V gene. Written as DNA, the CDR3 is TGCGCCAGCAGCTTGGGGGGGACTTCCATAGCCAAAAACATTCAGTACTTC. It yields the protein CASSLGGTSIAKNIQYF. Filled out from reference TRBV5-1 and TRBJ2-4, the complete variable domain reads KAGVTQTPRYLIKTRGQQVTLSCSPISGHRSVSWYQQTPGQGLQFLFEYFSETQRNKGNFPGRFSGRQFSNSRSEMNVSTLELGDSALYLCASSLGGTSIAKNIQYFGAGTRLSVL.

This clonotype occurred a few times. The gene calls are TRBV20-1 and TRBJ2-7; D unclear. In germline, CDR1 is DFQATT, CDR2 SNEGSKA (reference sequence). The CDR3 covers 11 residues. V shed 2 bases and J shed 7 bases, with 9 bases lying between them. The CDR3: CSARRSWEQYF. The CDR3 DNA sequence: TGCAGTGCTAGACGGAGTTGGGAGCAGTACTTC.

The rearrangement links TRBV7-3 to TRBJ1-2; D is unresolved. Germline CDR1 is SGHTA and CDR2 is FQGTGA. The CDR3 has 15 residues. The V gene lost 5 bases and the J gene lost 6 bases, with 19 bases spanning the gap. In DNA form, the CDR3 reads TGTGCCAGCAGCCCCGGGCCAGCCTCTTCAAATGGCTACACCTTC. It is translated as CASSPGPASSNGYTF.

The table lists this clonotype with many counts. The J gene is TRBJ2-7, the V gene TRBV7-6; the D gene is possibly TRBD1 (6 bases). V lost 1 base and J 5 bases, leaving 12 bases between the germline ends. CDR3 length equals 14 residues. Per the germline V gene, CDR1 is SGHVS and CDR2 is FNYEAQ. The CDR3 DNA reads TGTGCCAGCAGCTTAGAAAAGGGGGTGCACGAGCAGTACTTC. Amino acids: CASSLEKGVHEQYF.

This clonotype was picked up many times. The chain is built from TRBV19 and TRBJ2-5; 8 bases match TRBD1. Germline V gives CDR1 LNHDA, CDR2 SQIVND (reference sequence). The CDR3 consists of 13 residues. Trimming at V came to 5 bases and at J to 5 bases, leaving 4 bases not matched to a gene. In DNA form, the CDR3 reads TGTGCCAGTAGTGGACAGGGCGGGGAGACCCAGTACTTC. Protein sequence: CASSGQGGETQYF.